A single T cell receptor beta chain is shown here with its context. The antigen is not known. The CDR3 runs to 17 residues. After removal of 2 bases from V and 1 base from J, the junction contained 7 bases not matched to a gene. Germline values: CDR1 SGHDT, CDR2 YYEEEE. The data were obtained in a study of T cell responses to AZD1222 COVID-19 vaccine. For the study at large: Investigators merged groups given second doses at roughly 4 or roughly 12 weeks. Overall study findings and caveats: Nearly half of the spike-specific TCRs reportedly recognize variant regions that carry no mutations. In a largely white British group with more females than males, clonal diversity was possibly underestimated. Spike was spanned by vaccine-associated CD4 TCRs, which were dominant at 160-218 and 743-854.

The assay was immunoSEQ multiplex PCR, and TCRdb's table has in-frame clones only and misses some. The profile shows about 110,000 clones, 70% to 90% of them singletons. Sample: peripheral blood, taken on day 0 of AZD1222 vaccination. This TCR was recovered from an adult in good health. The chain has TRBV5-6 and TRBJ2-2, with TRBD2 identical over 8 bases. The CDR3 reads CASSFQATSGNTGELFF. CDR3 nucleotides: TGTGCCAGCAGCTTCCAGGCTACTAGCGGGAACACCGGGGAGCTGTTTTTT.